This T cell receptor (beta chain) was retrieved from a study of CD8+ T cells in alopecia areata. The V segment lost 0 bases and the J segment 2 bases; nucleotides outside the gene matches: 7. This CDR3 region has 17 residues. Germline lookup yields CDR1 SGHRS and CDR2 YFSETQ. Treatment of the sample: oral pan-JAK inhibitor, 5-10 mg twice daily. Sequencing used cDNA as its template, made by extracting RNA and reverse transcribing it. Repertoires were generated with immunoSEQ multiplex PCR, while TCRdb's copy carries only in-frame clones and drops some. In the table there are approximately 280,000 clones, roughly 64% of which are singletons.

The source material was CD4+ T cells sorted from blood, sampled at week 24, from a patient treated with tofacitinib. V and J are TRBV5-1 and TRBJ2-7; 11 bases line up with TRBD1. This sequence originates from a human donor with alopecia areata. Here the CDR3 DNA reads TGCGCCAGCAGCTTGGGACTTGTGGGACAGGGGGCCTACGAGCAGTACTTC. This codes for CASSLGLVGQGAYEQYF.